The sequence of this T cell receptor beta chain was determined in a study of Graves' ophthalmopathy and Graves' hyperthyroidism. Overall study context: A follow-up of 18 months without ophthalmopathy meant that hyperthyroidism was stable. Overall study results and limits: Among thyroid clonotypes expanded above 0.001 frequency, most also appeared in blood.

Amplifying from RNA transcripts, the study obtained TCR beta CDR3 regions. First-round RT-PCR relied on HTBI primers, and a second-round multiplex PCR came next. TCRdb re-derived calls from the multiplex PCR reads in MiXCR, one entry per CDR3 protein. The sample includes 900,000 to 1,200,000 distinct CDR3 sequences, about two fifths seen only once; the top ten take 11%. The V gene's germline CDR1 is SNHLY and CDR2 FYNNEI. CDR3 length: 13 residues. V was cut by 2 bases and J by 6 bases, with 10 bases left in between. This clonotype has a count of ten or more. Its matching antigen is unknown. The sample consisted of peripheral blood or thyroid tissue (not recorded which). The chain couples TRBV2 to TRBJ1-2, with a tentative D call TRBD1 (5 bases). This TCR came from an adult man with Graves' hyperthyroidism. The DNA of the CDR3 is TGTGCCAGCAGTGAAACCAGGGTTAATGGCTACACCTTC. Encoded protein: CASSETRVNGYTF.